The rows below give T cell receptor beta chains drawn from one sample of a study of blood T cells in healthy people across ages. TCRdb called the 5' RACE reads again in MiXCR, with one record for every CDR3 protein. The data show about 940,000 distinct CDR3 sequences, with about 48% seen just once and 13% held by the top ten. The specimen sequenced was blood. These receptor sequences come from a man younger than 45 in good health. Both conserved end residues are part of each CDR3. D genes are given only for firm matches. Clone sizes are given selectively: once, few, many, or a class where the clone is expanded.

J | V | D | size | CDR3 | DNA
TRBJ2-7 | TRBV20-1 | TRBD2 | . | CSARGLLAEPLGEQYF | TGCAGTGCTAGAGGCCTACTAGCGGAACCTTTGGGCGAGCAGTACTTC
TRBJ2-7 | TRBV2 | . | once | CASRAITEGPEQYF | TGTGCCAGCAGGGCGATAACCGAGGGGCCCGAGCAGTACTTC
TRBJ1-5 | TRBV19 | . | . | CASSISRLQPQHF | TGTGCCAGTAGTATATCTCGCTTACAGCCCCAGCATTTT
TRBJ2-7 | TRBV27 | . | . | CASSCEGREEQYF | TGTGCCAGCAGTTGTGAGGGTCGGGAAGAGCAGTACTTC
TRBJ1-2 | TRBV25-1 | . | . | CASSESPGADGYTF | TGTGCCAGCAGTGAATCCCCCGGAGCCGATGGCTACACCTTC
TRBJ2-3 | TRBV19 | TRBD1 | . | CASREAGGITDTQYF | TGTGCCAGTAGGGAGGCAGGGGGTATCACAGATACGCAGTATTTT
TRBJ2-5 | TRBV14 | . | few | CASSQVTGSVTQYF | TGTGCCAGCAGCCAAGTCACAGGGAGCGTGACCCAGTACTTC
TRBJ1-2 | TRBV4-1 | . | . | CASSQDSARINYGYTF | TGCGCCAGCAGCCAAGATAGTGCCAGGATTAACTATGGCTACACCTTC
TRBJ1-2 | TRBV5-6 | TRBD1 | . | CASNPGQSKTPARDYTF | TGTGCCAGCAACCCGGGACAGAGCAAAACCCCCGCGCGAGACTACACCTTC
TRBJ1-5 | TRBV20-1 | TRBD1 | . | CSPDRGQEPQHF | TGCAGTCCAGACAGGGGGCAGGAGCCCCAGCATTTT
TRBJ1-1 | TRBV10-3 | . | . | CAISESARGNTEAFF | TGTGCCATCAGTGAGTCGGCCAGGGGGAACACTGAAGCTTTCTTT
TRBJ2-7 | TRBV2 | TRBD1 | . | CASTEGTGTYEQYF | TGTGCCAGCACCGAAGGGACAGGGACCTACGAGCAGTACTTC
TRBJ1-6 | TRBV28 | . | many | CASSLSPPSPLHF | TGTGCCAGCAGTTTATCTCCCCCTTCACCCCTCCACTTT
TRBJ1-2 | TRBV7-9 | TRBD1 | . | CASSLVAGTGNYGYTF | TGTGCCAGCAGCTTAGTAGCCGGGACAGGGAACTATGGCTACACCTTC
TRBJ2-2 | TRBV2 | TRBD1 | . | CASSTVRGTGAGELFF | TGTGCCAGCAGTACGGTCCGCGGGACAGGGGCCGGGGAGCTGTTTTTT
TRBJ2-1 | TRBV7-3 | . | . | CASSSESYNEQFF | TGTGCCAGCAGCTCCGAATCCTACAATGAGCAGTTCTTC
TRBJ2-7 | TRBV6-1 | TRBD1 | . | CASSGIKTGQISYEQYF | TGTGCCAGCAGTGGGATAAAGACGGGACAGATTTCCTACGAGCAGTACTTC
TRBJ1-4 | TRBV10-3 | . | . | CAISRDGATNEKLFF | TGTGCCATCAGTCGGGACGGTGCAACTAATGAAAAACTGTTTTTT
TRBJ2-7 | TRBV11-2 | TRBD2 | . | CASSLPSDPGLAGGPGYEQYF | TGTGCCAGCAGCCTACCCTCCGACCCGGGACTAGCGGGAGGGCCGGGGTACGAGCAGTACTTC
TRBJ2-1 | TRBV6-6 | TRBD1 | . | CASRYPGQGRGYNEQFF | TGTGCCAGCAGATACCCGGGACAGGGGCGGGGATACAATGAGCAGTTCTTC
TRBJ2-6 | TRBV27 | . | few | CASSLATGANVLTF | TGTGCCAGCAGTTTAGCCACTGGGGCCAACGTCCTGACTTTC
TRBJ2-7 | TRBV30 | . | few | CAGSDSYEQYF | TGTGCCGGGAGTGATTCCTACGAGCAGTACTTC
TRBJ1-2 | TRBV10-3 | TRBD1 | few | CATRQGSYGYTF | TGTGCCACGCGACAGGGGAGCTATGGCTACACCTTC
TRBJ2-3 | TRBV27 | . | few | CASSFSVDTQYF | TGTGCCAGCAGTTTTAGTGTAGATACGCAGTATTTT
TRBJ1-2 | TRBV12-3/TRBV12-4 | . | few | CASSSGSVNYGYTF | TGTGCCAGCAGTTCTGGGAGCGTTAACTATGGCTACACCTTC
TRBJ2-2 | TRBV3-1 | TRBD2 | . | CVSSPSGGASGELFF | TGTGTCAGCAGCCCCAGCGGGGGTGCCTCCGGGGAGCTGTTTTTT
TRBJ1-5 | TRBV7-2 | . | . | CASSLTVTSNQPQHF | TGTGCCAGCAGCTTGACAGTGACTAGCAATCAGCCCCAGCATTTT
TRBJ2-5 | TRBV28 | . | . | CASRYRVYETRYF | TGTGCCAGCAGATACAGGGTGTACGAGACCCGGTACTTC
TRBJ2-7 | TRBV7-3 | . | few | CASSLGPGPYEQYF | TGTGCCAGCAGCTTAGGGCCAGGTCCTTACGAGCAGTACTTC
TRBJ2-1 | TRBV6-1 | TRBD2 | . | CASSSGTTDYNEQFF | TGTGCCAGCAGCTCCGGGACTACTGACTACAATGAGCAGTTCTTC
TRBJ2-5 | TRBV3-1 | TRBD2 | . | CASSRKAGGLGETQYF | TGTGCCAGCAGCCGCAAGGCGGGGGGGCTCGGAGAGACCCAGTACTTC
TRBJ2-1 | TRBV6-1 | TRBD1 | . | CASSEAGTGGNEQFF | TGTGCCAGCAGTGAAGCCGGGACAGGGGGGAATGAGCAGTTCTTC
TRBJ2-4 | TRBV20-1 | . | . | CSAQSSGERYF | TGCAGTGCTCAATCTTCAGGAGAGCGGTACTTC
TRBJ2-7 | TRBV2 | . | . | CASSEVAGLYYEQYF | TGTGCCAGCAGTGAAGTAGCCGGTCTCTACTACGAGCAGTACTTC
TRBJ1-6 | TRBV5-1 | . | . | CASSLAGQYGNSPLHF | TGCGCCAGCAGCTTGGCCGGACAGTATGGCAATTCACCCCTCCACTTT
TRBJ2-5 | TRBV6-5 | . | . | CASSYSMGAKETQYF | TGTGCCAGCAGTTACTCGATGGGGGCAAAAGAGACCCAGTACTTC
TRBJ1-1 | TRBV3-1 | . | many | CASSPHRRTTGRGTEAFF | TGTGCCAGCAGCCCCCACCGAAGAACGACAGGACGAGGCACTGAAGCTTTCTTT
TRBJ2-7 | TRBV6-5 | . | few | CAGSPPLGDTSYEQYF | TGTGCCGGCAGTCCCCCGCTGGGGGACACTTCCTACGAGCAGTACTTC
TRBJ1-2 | TRBV20-1 | . | . | CSASPQGRYTF | TGCAGTGCCAGCCCGCAGGGTCGCTACACCTTC
TRBJ2-7 | TRBV7-9 | TRBD1 | . | CASSFSTGGHEQYF | TGTGCCAGCAGCTTCTCGACAGGGGGTCATGAGCAGTACTTC
TRBJ2-7 | TRBV6-2/TRBV6-3 | . | . | CASSYSSDEQYF | TGTGCCAGCAGTTACTCTAGCGACGAGCAGTACTTC
TRBJ2-4 | TRBV4-2 | . | . | CASSHIIGGVEDNEQYF | TGTGCCAGCAGCCATATCATCGGGGGAGTAGAAGACAATGAGCAGTACTTC
TRBJ2-3 | TRBV30 | . | . | CAWNAGTDTQYF | TGTGCCTGGAACGCGGGCACAGATACGCAGTATTTT
TRBJ2-4 | TRBV6-5 | . | . | CASSYDGSRENIQYF | TGTGCCAGCAGTTACGATGGAAGTAGGGAAAACATTCAGTACTTC
TRBJ1-6 | TRBV20-1 | . | . | CSAFRTDLHF | TGCAGTGCTTTCCGGACGGACCTCCACTTT
TRBJ2-1 | TRBV6-1 | TRBD1 | . | CASSDSLYGTGVNNEQFF | TGTGCCAGCAGTGATTCCCTGTACGGGACAGGGGTCAACAATGAGCAGTTCTTC
TRBJ2-7 | TRBV3-1 | . | . | CASSQDFMWAYEQYF | TGTGCCAGCAGCCAAGATTTTATGTGGGCCTACGAGCAGTACTTC
TRBJ1-2 | TRBV4-1 | . | many | CASSQGWEGKLPGGGYTF | TGCGCCAGCAGCCAAGGATGGGAGGGAAAGTTGCCTGGTGGTGGCTACACCTTC
TRBJ2-3 | TRBV5-1 | . | few | CASSRLEGEMWDTQYF | TGCGCCAGCAGCCGACTAGAGGGAGAGATGTGGGATACGCAGTATTTT
TRBJ2-7 | TRBV6-2/TRBV6-3 | . | . | CASSYSEQVAYEQYF | TGTGCCAGCAGTTACTCGGAACAGGTCGCCTACGAGCAGTACTTC